The rows below give T cell receptor beta chains drawn from one sample of a study of regulatory T cells in long-lasting Graves disease. TCRdb recomputed calls from the multiplex PCR reads with MiXCR, one row per CDR3 protein. The repertoire holds 450,000 to 500,000 distinct CDR3 sequences, about 17% seen once, with 12% in the top ten. These same data were also listed under a study on T cells in Graves' hyperthyroidism and ophthalmopathy.

The input for sequencing was peripheral blood mononuclear cells (PBMCs), taken at new diagnosis, from a patient treated with antithyroid drugs. These receptor sequences come from a man in his forties or fifties with Graves disease. Both conserved end residues are part of each CDR3. The order of the fields is CDR3 protein, CDR3 DNA, J gene, V gene, clone size, D gene. A D gene is named only where the DNA matches it firmly. Size is stated for part of the rows, as once, few or many counts, or as a class when the clone is expanded.

CAAAGYEQYF | TGTGCCGCAGCTGGGTACGAGCAGTACTTC | TRBJ2-7 | TRBV27 | many | NA
CASSQQLDRVSHRNTIYF | TGCGCCAGCAGCCAACAGTTGGACAGGGTCTCTCACCGAAACACCATATATTTT | TRBJ1-3 | TRBV4-1 | few | TRBD1
CASGLPGRPYEQYF | TGTGCCAGCGGGCTTCCGGGACGACCCTACGAGCAGTACTTC | TRBJ2-7 | TRBV12-3/TRBV12-4 | many | NA
CAISESPRGGPYEQYF | TGTGCCATCAGTGAGTCTCCCAGAGGGGGACCCTACGAGCAGTACTTC | TRBJ2-7 | TRBV10-3 | many | NA
CASRAGGWSYEQYF | TGTGCCAGCAGAGCAGGGGGATGGTCCTACGAGCAGTACTTC | TRBJ2-7 | TRBV6-1 | NA | TRBD1
CSARTRGPGGNTIYF | TGCAGTGCCCGCACTCGCGGGCCCGGCGGAAACACCATATATTTT | TRBJ1-3 | TRBV20-1 | few | NA
CSASPQGATSYEQYF | TGCAGTGCTAGTCCACAGGGGGCGACCTCCTACGAGCAGTACTTC | TRBJ2-7 | TRBV20-1 | many | TRBD1
CASSLLRDYPTGELFF | TGTGCCAGCAGCTTACTCCGGGACTACCCGACCGGGGAGCTGTTTTTT | TRBJ2-2 | TRBV11-2 | many | TRBD2
CSVIPGTGDYEQYF | TGCAGTGTCATCCCCGGGACAGGGGACTACGAGCAGTACTTC | TRBJ2-7 | TRBV20-1 | NA | TRBD1
CASSQDGTSVNEQFF | TGTGCCAGCAGCCAAGACGGGACTAGCGTAAATGAGCAGTTCTTC | TRBJ2-1 | TRBV3-1 | many | TRBD2
CASRDRADLYEQYF | TGTGCCAGCAGGGACAGGGCGGACCTCTACGAGCAGTACTTC | TRBJ2-7 | TRBV19 | NA | TRBD1
CASSEGLETQYF | TGTGCCAGCAGTGAGGGACTAGAGACCCAGTACTTC | TRBJ2-5 | TRBV2 | many | NA
CAISERVAGGPLNNEQFF | TGTGCCATCAGTGAGAGGGTAGCGGGAGGACCACTCAACAATGAGCAGTTCTTC | TRBJ2-1 | TRBV10-3 | few | TRBD2
CATSPQGGGSYNEQFF | TGTGCCACCAGCCCCCAGGGGGGTGGGTCCTACAATGAGCAGTTCTTC | TRBJ2-1 | TRBV24-1 | NA | NA
CATSDPGTSGGGTDTQYF | TGTGCCACCAGTGATCCGGGGACTAGCGGAGGCGGCACAGATACGCAGTATTTT | TRBJ2-3 | TRBV24-1 | NA | TRBD2
CASSPLAFSYEQYF | TGTGCCAGCAGTCCACTAGCGTTCTCCTACGAGCAGTACTTC | TRBJ2-7 | TRBV12-3/TRBV12-4 | few | TRBD2
CASSLSALANTGELFF | TGTGCCAGCAGTTTATCGGCCCTCGCGAACACCGGGGAGCTGTTTTTT | TRBJ2-2 | TRBV27 | NA | NA
CASSLAGSDQPQHF | TGTGCCAGCAGCTTGGCAGGGTCCGACCAGCCCCAGCATTTT | TRBJ1-5 | TRBV11-2 | many | NA
CASSLPSGRAGETQYF | TGTGCCAGCAGTTTACCTAGCGGGAGGGCCGGTGAGACCCAGTACTTC | TRBJ2-5 | TRBV28 | NA | TRBD2
CASTRRWQGVTSGNNEQFF | TGTGCCAGTACCCGTCGGTGGCAGGGAGTGACTAGCGGCAACAATGAGCAGTTCTTC | TRBJ2-1 | TRBV19 | many | TRBD2
CASSPPLGFGTGELFF | TGTGCCAGCTCACCACCGCTGGGTTTCGGAACCGGGGAGCTGTTTTTT | TRBJ2-2 | TRBV18 | NA | NA
CSARVAGGPSYNEQFF | TGCAGTGCTAGAGTAGCGGGAGGGCCCTCCTACAATGAGCAGTTCTTC | TRBJ2-1 | TRBV20-1 | many | TRBD2
CASSHLSPDTHTEAFF | TGCGCCAGCAGCCACTTGAGTCCGGACACCCACACTGAAGCTTTCTTT | TRBJ1-1 | TRBV4-1 | NA | NA
CASSLVRVKDTEAFF | TGCGCCAGCAGCTTGGTCCGGGTTAAGGACACTGAAGCTTTCTTT | TRBJ1-1 | TRBV5-1 | many | NA
CASSLTPGTSGRAYYNEQFF | TGTGCCAGCAGTTTAACCCCCGGGACTAGCGGGAGGGCCTACTACAATGAGCAGTTCTTC | TRBJ2-1 | TRBV28 | NA | TRBD2